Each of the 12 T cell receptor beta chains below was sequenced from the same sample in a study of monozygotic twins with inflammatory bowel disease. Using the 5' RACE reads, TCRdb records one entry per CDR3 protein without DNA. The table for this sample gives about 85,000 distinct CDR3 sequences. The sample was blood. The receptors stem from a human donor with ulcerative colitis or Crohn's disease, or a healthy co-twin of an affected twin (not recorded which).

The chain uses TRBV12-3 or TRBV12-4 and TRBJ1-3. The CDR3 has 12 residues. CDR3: CASREGVNTIYF.

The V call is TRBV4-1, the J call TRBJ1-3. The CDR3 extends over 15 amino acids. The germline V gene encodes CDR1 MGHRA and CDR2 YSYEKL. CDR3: CASSQDLRLGNTIYF.

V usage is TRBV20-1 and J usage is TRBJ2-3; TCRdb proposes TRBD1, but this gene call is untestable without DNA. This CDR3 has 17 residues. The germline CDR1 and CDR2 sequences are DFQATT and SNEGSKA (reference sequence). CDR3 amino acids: CSAPRLSTGGSTDTQYF.

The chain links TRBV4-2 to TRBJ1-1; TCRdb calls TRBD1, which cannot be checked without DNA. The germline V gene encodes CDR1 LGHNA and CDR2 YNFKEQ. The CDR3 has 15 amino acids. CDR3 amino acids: CASSQSGGVGTEAFF.

CDR3 in amino acids: CASSKGTGWTDTQYF. The chain employs TRBV28 and TRBJ2-3; TCRdb calls TRBD1, which cannot be checked without DNA. Germline values: CDR1 MDHEN, CDR2 SYDVKM. This CDR3 is 15 amino acids long. Supplemented by reference TRBV28 and TRBJ2-3, the full variable domain reads DVKVTQSSRYLVKRTGEKVFLECVQDMDHENMFWYRQDPGLGLRLIYFSYDVKMKEKGDIPEGYSVSREKKERFSLILESASTNQTSMYLCASSKGTGWTDTQYFGPGTRLTVL.

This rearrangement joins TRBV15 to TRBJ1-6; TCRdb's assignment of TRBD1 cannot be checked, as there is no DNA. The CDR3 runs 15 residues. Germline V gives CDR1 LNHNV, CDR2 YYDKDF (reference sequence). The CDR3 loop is CATSRDRGSNSPLHF.

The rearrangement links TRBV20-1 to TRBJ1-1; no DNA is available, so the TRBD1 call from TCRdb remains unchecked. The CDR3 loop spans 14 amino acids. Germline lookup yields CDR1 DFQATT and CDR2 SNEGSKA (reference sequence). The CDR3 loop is CSAGLGASNTEAFF.

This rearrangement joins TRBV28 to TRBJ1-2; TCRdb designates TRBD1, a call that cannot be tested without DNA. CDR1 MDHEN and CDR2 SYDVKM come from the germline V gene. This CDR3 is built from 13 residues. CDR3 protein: CASSRTGFNGYTF.

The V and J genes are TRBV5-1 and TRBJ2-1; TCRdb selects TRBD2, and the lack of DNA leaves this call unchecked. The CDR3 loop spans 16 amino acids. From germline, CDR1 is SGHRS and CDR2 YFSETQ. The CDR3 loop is CASTRTSGVYYNEQFF.

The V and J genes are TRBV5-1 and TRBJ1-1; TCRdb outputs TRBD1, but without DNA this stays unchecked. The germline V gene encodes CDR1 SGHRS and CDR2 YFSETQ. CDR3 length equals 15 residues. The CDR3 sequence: CASSLTQGLNTEAFF.

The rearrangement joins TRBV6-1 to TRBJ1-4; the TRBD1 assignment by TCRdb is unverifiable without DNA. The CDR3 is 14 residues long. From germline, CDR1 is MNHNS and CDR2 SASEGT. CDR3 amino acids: CASSPGQFDEKLFF.

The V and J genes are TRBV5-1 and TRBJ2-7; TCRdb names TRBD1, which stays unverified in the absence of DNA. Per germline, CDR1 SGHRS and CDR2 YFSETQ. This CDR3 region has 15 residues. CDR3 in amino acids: CASSYRQGNSYEQYF.